The rows below give T cell receptor beta chains drawn from one sample of a study of T cell repertoires in cytomegalovirus infection. TCRdb used MiXCR to reprocess the reads, holding one entry per CDR3 protein. The sample yields some 110,000 distinct CDR3 sequences, over 30% seen once. These receptors lack a known antigen. Sequencing used CD8+ T cells from cultured PBMCs, obtained from culture after CMV antigen stimulation. The receptor source for this set is a human donor in good health (CMV status not recorded). Some clones in this sample may be carry-over from other donors' samples. Each CDR3 is given with its conserved first and last residue. The D gene is left open where the match is weak. For some rows the clone size is stated as once, few or many, or as a class when expanded; others skip it.

abundance,j_gene,d_gene,v_gene,CDR3aa,CDR3nt
many,TRBJ2-7,TRBD1,TRBV7-2,CASSPRQGASYPYEQYF,TGTGCCAGCAGCCCCAGACAGGGGGCGTCGTATCCCTACGAGCAGTACTTC
-,TRBJ2-7,TRBD1,TRBV2,CASKGAETYEQYF,TGTGCCAGCAAGGGGGCAGAAACCTACGAGCAGTACTTC
-,TRBJ2-7,TRBD1,TRBV12-3/TRBV12-4,CASSLEDRETYEQYF,TGTGCCAGCAGTTTAGAGGACAGGGAGACCTACGAGCAGTACTTC
-,TRBJ2-1,TRBD1,TRBV18,CASSTGDRYYNEQFF,TGTGCCAGCTCAACCGGGGACAGATACTACAATGAGCAGTTCTTC
few,TRBJ2-1,-,TRBV11-2,CASSLHPGERDNEQFF,TGTGCCAGCAGCTTGCACCCAGGGGAAAGGGACAATGAGCAGTTCTTC
many,TRBJ2-1,TRBD2,TRBV7-6,CASSLQSSGGAYNEQFF,TGTGCCAGCAGCTTACAATCTAGCGGGGGGGCGTATAATGAGCAGTTCTTC
-,TRBJ1-3,TRBD1,TRBV28,CASGGTGDYYSGNTIYF,TGTGCCAGCGGAGGGACAGGCGATTACTACTCTGGAAACACCATATATTTT
-,TRBJ2-7,TRBD1,TRBV6-5,CAAGTGGHEQYF,TGTGCGGCCGGGACAGGGGGCCACGAGCAGTACTTC
-,TRBJ2-7,TRBD1,TRBV18,CASSPRQGVYEQYF,TGTGCCAGCTCACCGCGACAGGGAGTCTACGAGCAGTACTTC
-,TRBJ1-6,-,TRBV5-6,CASSHSGHSALSYNSPLHF,TGTGCCAGCAGCCATTCGGGACACTCCGCTCTATCCTATAATTCACCCCTCCACTTT
-,TRBJ2-1,TRBD2,TRBV6-2/TRBV6-3,CATLAGGYNEQFF,TGTGCCACCCTAGCGGGGGGTTACAATGAGCAGTTCTTC
many,TRBJ2-2,-,TRBV7-8,CASSSGPQAGELFF,TGTGCCAGCAGCTCGGGACCGCAGGCCGGGGAGCTGTTTTTT
few,TRBJ2-7,-,TRBV6-1,CASSVGPSYEQYF,TGTGCCAGCAGTGTGGGGCCTTCCTACGAGCAGTACTTC
few,TRBJ1-4,-,TRBV4-3,CASSQDISDNEKLFF,TGCGCCAGCAGCCAAGATATCAGTGATAATGAAAAACTGTTTTTT
-,TRBJ2-3,-,TRBV7-6,CASSSGRTGFTDTQYF,TGTGCCAGCAGCTCAGGACGAACAGGGTTCACAGATACGCAGTATTTT
many,TRBJ2-3,-,TRBV7-8,CASSLGSRGLTDTQYF,TGTGCCAGCAGCTTAGGGTCCCGGGGGCTGACAGATACGCAGTATTTT
-,TRBJ1-1,-,TRBV4-1,CASSQEAGRNTEAFF,TGCGCCAGCAGCCAAGAAGCCGGGAGGAACACTGAAGCTTTCTTT
-,TRBJ1-6,-,TRBV7-6,CASVSGNSPLHF,TGTGCCAGCGTCTCAGGGAATTCACCCCTCCACTTT
-,TRBJ1-1,-,TRBV19,CASSIGRQGYTEAFF,TGTGCCAGTAGTATTGGTCGGCAGGGGTACACTGAAGCTTTCTTT
few,TRBJ2-1,TRBD2,TRBV4-2,CASSQDALAGVLYNEQFF,TGTGCCAGCAGCCAAGATGCGCTAGCGGGGGTCCTCTACAATGAGCAGTTCTTC
few,TRBJ2-1,-,TRBV5-1,CASSTGTAYQWQFF,TGCGCCAGCAGCACCGGGACCGCGTACCAATGGCAGTTCTTC
few,TRBJ2-3,TRBD1,TRBV7-2,CASSSPGQGIDTQYF,TGTGCCAGCAGCTCTCCGGGACAGGGTATAGATACGCAGTATTTT
-,TRBJ2-5,-,TRBV7-2,CASSFLGGIQYF,TGTGCCAGCAGCTTCCTAGGGGGAATCCAGTACTTC
-,TRBJ2-7,-,TRBV5-3,CASSLVHGYEQYF,TGTGCCAGCAGCTTAGTACATGGCTACGAGCAGTACTTC
-,TRBJ2-3,-,TRBV7-9,CASSYLTTSNTDTQYF,TGTGCCAGCAGCTATTTAACGACTTCAAACACAGATACGCAGTATTTT
-,TRBJ1-1,-,TRBV6-5,CASGTENTEAFF,TGTGCCAGCGGTACAGAGAACACTGAAGCTTTCTTT
few,TRBJ2-5,-,TRBV18,CASSPNGETQYF,TGTGCCAGCTCACCAAACGGAGAGACCCAGTACTTC
-,TRBJ2-5,-,TRBV7-9,CASSYKPETQYF,TGTGCCAGCAGCTACAAGCCCGAGACCCAGTACTTC
-,TRBJ2-7,-,TRBV29-1,CSVGETYEQYF,TGCAGCGTTGGGGAGACCTACGAGCAGTACTTC
-,TRBJ2-2,-,TRBV5-1,CASSLASGQGTGELFF,TGCGCCAGCAGCTTGGCCTCGGGTCAGGGGACCGGGGAGCTGTTTTTT
-,TRBJ2-7,-,TRBV12-3/TRBV12-4,CASSLVYNSYEQYF,TGTGCCAGCAGTTTGGTCTACAACTCCTACGAGCAGTACTTC
few,TRBJ2-6,TRBD1,TRBV4-3,CASSQETGSGANVLTF,TGCGCCAGCAGCCAAGAGACAGGGTCTGGGGCCAACGTCCTGACTTTC
-,TRBJ2-2,-,TRBV20-1,CSALAHTNTGELFF,TGCAGTGCTCTAGCGCACACGAACACCGGGGAGCTGTTTTTT
few,TRBJ2-1,-,TRBV12-3/TRBV12-4,CASSRDSSEQFF,TGTGCCAGCAGCCGCGACAGCTCCGAGCAGTTCTTC
-,TRBJ2-2,TRBD1,TRBV7-3,CASSLSGTGLLTSGSGELFF,TGTGCCAGCAGCTTATCAGGGACAGGACTTCTGACGAGTGGGTCCGGGGAGCTGTTTTTT
-,TRBJ2-1,-,TRBV18,CASSPPVIYEQFF,TGTGCCAGCTCACCTCCGGTGATCTATGAGCAGTTCTTC
many,TRBJ1-4,-,TRBV7-8,CASSLDRRDEKLFF,TGTGCCAGCAGCTTAGACCGCCGGGACGAAAAACTGTTTTTT
few,TRBJ2-5,TRBD1,TRBV11-3,CASSTQGQGAAAQYF,TGTGCCAGCAGCACCCAGGGACAGGGAGCAGCGGCCCAGTACTTC
few,TRBJ2-7,-,TRBV7-8,CASSSGLAYEQYF,TGTGCCAGCAGTTCGGGACTGGCCTACGAGCAGTACTTC
many,TRBJ2-4,-,TRBV7-6,CASSQGRDLAKNIQYF,TGTGCCAGCAGCCAAGGCAGGGACCTAGCCAAAAACATTCAGTACTTC
-,TRBJ2-2,TRBD1,TRBV5-3,CASSHEDRGPGELFF,TGTGCCAGCAGCCACGAGGACAGGGGGCCCGGGGAGCTGTTTTTT
few,TRBJ1-1,-,TRBV5-6,CASSWLTGGDTEAFF,TGTGCCAGCAGCTGGCTGACAGGAGGAGACACTGAAGCTTTCTTT
many,TRBJ2-1,-,TRBV27,CASSLRGYNEQFF,TGTGCCAGCAGTTTAAGGGGGTACAATGAGCAGTTCTTC
-,TRBJ2-1,-,TRBV7-6,CASSYPPAGGSYNEQFF,TGTGCCAGCAGCTACCCACCCGCAGGCGGCTCCTACAATGAGCAGTTCTTC
-,TRBJ2-7,-,TRBV4-1,CASSQGAGSYYEQYF,TGCGCCAGCAGCCAAGGCGCCGGGAGCTACTACGAGCAGTACTTC
once,TRBJ1-1,-,TRBV4-1,CASSQDWTALTEAFF,TGCGCCAGCAGCCAAGATTGGACAGCCCTTACTGAAGCTTTCTTT
-,TRBJ2-5,-,TRBV5-1,CASAAQGLETQYF,TGCGCCAGCGCCGCGCAGGGGCTAGAGACCCAGTACTTC
-,TRBJ1-4,-,TRBV7-6,CASSPPTGTYEKLFF,TGTGCCAGCAGCCCCCCGACCGGGACCTATGAAAAACTGTTTTTT
once,TRBJ2-3,TRBD2,TRBV7-9,CASSPLAGGPDTQYF,TGTGCCAGCAGCCCGCTAGCGGGGGGGCCAGATACGCAGTATTTT
many,TRBJ1-1,-,TRBV7-9,CASTLSGGTEAFF,TGTGCCAGCACCTTATCCGGGGGCACTGAAGCTTTCTTT